Following are 25 T cell receptor beta chains from one sample sequenced in a study of memory CD4+ T cells and cytomegalovirus serostatus. The sort gate was single viable CD3+CD4+CD8-CD45RO+ cells for memory CD4+ T cells. Repertoires were generated with immunoSEQ multiplex PCR, while TCRdb's copy carries only in-frame clones and drops some. Of 80,000 or so clones listed, about 73% are singletons. Source material: memory CD4+ T cells from blood. The receptors originated from an adult in good health and CMV-seropositive.

The chain combines TRBV25-1 with TRBJ2-1, with 9 bases lining up with TRBD2. This CDR3 region has 15 residues. V trimming: 1 base; J trimming: 7 bases; junction bases outside the gene matches: 5. Germline V CDR1 and CDR2: MGHDK, SYGVNS. The DNA of the CDR3 is TGTGCCAGCAGTGAATCGACTAGCGGAGGGAATGAGCAGTTCTTC. Translating it yields CASSESTSGGNEQFF. Full variable domain (rest looked up from reference TRBV25-1 and TRBJ2-1): EADIYQTPRYLVIGTGKKITLECSQTMGHDKMYWYQQDPGMELHLIHYSYGVNSTEKGDLSSESTVSRIRTEHFPLTLESARPSHTSQYLCASSESTSGGNEQFFGPGTRLTVL.

The table lists this clone with a few counts. The chain couples TRBV19 to TRBJ1-2, with D maybe TRBD1 (5 bases). This CDR3 comprises 15 residues. Germline V gives CDR1 LNHDA, CDR2 SQIVND (reference sequence). Trimming took off 5 bases at V and 4 bases at J, with 17 bases between the two ends. The DNA of the CDR3 is TGTGCCAGTAGTTCAGACAGTCAACGTCTCTATGGCTACACCTTC. Protein sequence: CASSSDSQRLYGYTF.

The chain combines TRBV6-1 with TRBJ2-7; D unresolved. The ends were cut back, 6 bases at V and 0 bases at J, with 12 bases in the middle. The CDR3 runs to 14 residues. Germline V lookup: CDR1 MNHNS, CDR2 SASEGT. The CDR3 loop is CASSDVVISYEQYF. For the CDR3, the DNA is TGTGCCAGCAGCGATGTAGTTATCTCCTACGAGCAGTACTTC.

This chain links TRBV6-1 with TRBJ2-1, with TRBD2 as a possible D gene (5 bases). Per the germline V gene, CDR1 is MNHNS and CDR2 is SASEGT. This CDR3 has 13 residues. Trimming shortened V by 6 bases and J by 3 bases, and 9 bases separated the two germline ends. The CDR3 coding sequence is TGTGCCAGCAGATTGGACTTCTACAATGAGCAGTTCTTC. It translates to CASRLDFYNEQFF.

This clone has just one count. The J gene is TRBJ2-3, the V gene TRBV5-1; D is unclear. Trimming cost V 7 bases and J 2 bases, with 14 bases left between them. The CDR3 totals 14 residues. The V gene's germline CDR1 is SGHRS and CDR2 YFSETQ. The CDR3 DNA reads as TGCGCCAGCGGCCGGGTAGGGAACACAGATACGCAGTATTTT. It translates to CASGRVGNTDTQYF.

The gene calls are TRBV11-2 and TRBJ2-5, with D uncertain. The CDR3 has 15 residues. The germline CDR1 and CDR2 sequences are SGHAT and FQNNGV. Trimming took 2 bases from V and 2 from J, leaving 12 bases between them. CDR3 coding DNA: TGTGCCAGCAGCTTAAAGACTTGGGTACAAGAGACCCAGTACTTC. Encoded protein: CASSLKTWVQETQYF.

This rearrangement joins TRBV7-8 to TRBJ1-5; D remains unclear. Germline CDR1 is SGHVS and CDR2 is FQNEAQ. Between the trimmed V and J ends, which lost 1 base and 5 bases, there was a span of 12 bases. This CDR3 contains 15 residues. The CDR3 sequence: CASSLVDSPYQPQHF. The CDR3, as DNA: TGTGCCAGCAGCTTAGTGGACTCCCCCTATCAGCCCCAGCATTTT.

This clone has more than one count but fewer than ten. The chain combines TRBV5-5 with TRBJ1-2; D not resolved. V lost 1 base and J 5 bases, leaving 9 bases between the germline ends. Germline V gene data show CDR1 as SGHKS and CDR2 as YYEKEE (reference sequence). This CDR3 is built from 13 residues. For the CDR3, the DNA is TGTGCCAGCAGCTTGCCAGGAGTTTATGGCTACACCTTC. Protein product: CASSLPGVYGYTF.

The gene calls are TRBV30 and TRBJ2-7, with D possibly matching TRBD1 (7 bases). The ends were cut back, 2 bases at V and 1 base at J, with 12 bases in the middle. Germline V CDR1 and CDR2: GTSNPN, SVGIG (reference sequence). CDR3 size: 14 residues. The DNA for the CDR3 is TGTGCCTGGAGTCGACAGGGACTTTCCTACGAGCAGTACGTC. This translates into CAWSRQGLSYEQYV.

About this clone: Compared with germline, one end of the junction differs, possibly owing to a read error. The V call is TRBV5-4, the J call TRBJ1-2; a weak D match, TRBD1 (6 bases). CDR1 SGHNT and CDR2 YYREEE come from the germline V gene (reference sequence). The CDR3 has 12 residues. The CDR3 DNA follows: TGTGCCAGCAGTTTGGACAGCTATGGCTACACCTTC. Translation gives CASSLDSYGYTF.

The chain recombines TRBV19 with TRBJ1-3; no firm D call. Germline CDR1 reads LNHDA; CDR2 reads SQIVND (reference sequence). The CDR3 is 17 residues long. V lost 5 bases and J lost 7, with 24 bases in between. The CDR3 loop reads CASSVYRGIQGGNTIYF. CDR3 nucleotide sequence: TGTGCCAGTAGTGTCTACCGGGGAATTCAAGGTGGGAACACCATATATTTT.

This chain joins TRBV27 and TRBJ2-2, with 8 bases matching TRBD1. Germline V gene sequence: CDR1 MNHEY, CDR2 SMNVEV (reference sequence). Trimming at V came to 6 bases and at J to 3 bases, leaving 6 bases not matched to a gene. The CDR3 has 15 residues. CDR3 residues: CASRGKQGDTGELFF. The CDR3, as DNA: TGTGCCAGCAGAGGTAAACAGGGGGACACCGGGGAGCTGTTTTTT.

This clone was observed once. The chain combines TRBV7-2 with TRBJ1-1; no definite D call. Trimming left V 5 bases short and J 3 bases short, with 19 bases between. The V gene's germline CDR1 is SGHTA and CDR2 FQGNSA. The CDR3 has 16 residues. In nucleotides, the CDR3 is TGTGCCAGCAGCCTCCCCGGCCGGGTGTGGGACACTGAAGCTTTCTTT. This codes for CASSLPGRVWDTEAFF.

The sample holds one count of this clone. The chain recombines TRBV10-3 with TRBJ2-2; the D is unclear. The CDR3 runs to 14 residues. V was clipped by 4 bases and J by 1 base, with 7 bases between them. Germline values: CDR1 ENHRY, CDR2 SYGVKD. The CDR3 spells CAISVPGNTGELFF. CDR3 bases: TGTGCCATCAGTGTACCCGGGAACACCGGGGAGCTGTTTTTT.

The J gene is TRBJ1-4, the V gene TRBV6-1; D call uncertain. Between the trimmed V and J ends, which lost 5 bases and 7 bases, there was a span of 14 bases. CDR3 size: 14 residues. Per germline, CDR1 MNHNS and CDR2 SASEGT. The CDR3 region is CASSSFYEGEKLFF. The CDR3 nucleotides read TGTGCCAGCAGTTCCTTTTATGAGGGTGAAAAACTGTTTTTT.

The chain joins TRBV6-1 to TRBJ2-5; D is ambiguous. Germline assignment: CDR1 MNHNS and CDR2 SASEGT. The CDR3 length is 13 residues. Trimming took off 7 bases at V and 4 bases at J, with 13 bases between the two ends. CDR3 nucleotides: TGTGCCAGCACCCGAGTGGGTCCAGAGACCCAGTACTTC. It yields the protein CASTRVGPETQYF.

The chain links TRBV4-3 to TRBJ2-3; 8 bases match TRBD2. The length of the CDR3 is 16 residues. The V gene's germline CDR1 is LGHNA and CDR2 YSLEER. Trimming removed 1 base from V and 6 bases from J; junction bases left unmatched: 9. The CDR3 sequence: CASSQVISGGRDTQYF. The CDR3 DNA follows: TGCGCCAGCAGCCAAGTAATTAGTGGCGGGAGGGATACGCAGTATTTT.

This clone appeared a single time. J is TRBJ2-2 and V is TRBV25-1; no clear D gene. This CDR3 spans 13 amino acids. The germline gives CDR1 MGHDK, CDR2 SYGVNS. V was shortened by 8 bases and J by 4 bases, with 11 bases between the two germline ends. Here the CDR3 DNA reads TGTGCCAGCTCTGGCCGGGTCACCGGGGAGCTGTTTTTT. Amino acid sequence: CASSGRVTGELFF. The whole variable domain, remainder taken from reference TRBV25-1 and TRBJ2-2, is EADIYQTPRYLVIGTGKKITLECSQTMGHDKMYWYQQDPGMELHLIHYSYGVNSTEKGDLSSESTVSRIRTEHFPLTLESARPSHTSQYLCASSGRVTGELFFGEGSRLTVL.

This clone has just a few counts. This chain uses TRBV9 with TRBJ1-1; a weak D match, TRBD1 (6 bases). Germline CDR1 is SGDLS and CDR2 is YYNGEE. The CDR3 sequence is 17 residues long. V lost 0 bases, J lost 3 bases, and 18 bases lay in between. CDR3 in DNA: TGTGCCAGCAGCGTAGTTTCCTCGGCAGGGGCTGACACTGAAGCTTTCTTT. Protein: CASSVVSSAGADTEAFF. Drawing the rest from reference TRBV9 and TRBJ1-1, the complete variable domain is DSGVTQTPKHLITATGQRVTLRCSPRSGDLSVYWYQQSLDQGLQFLIQYYNGEERAKGNILERFSAQQFPDLHSELNLSSLELGDSALYFCASSVVSSAGADTEAFFGQGTRLTVV.

V gene TRBV14 combines with J gene TRBJ2-4; D is undetermined. Trimming stripped 1 base from V and 10 bases from J, with 11 bases between. CDR3 length: 13 amino acids. CDR1 and CDR2 from the germline V gene are SGHDN and FVKESK. This CDR3 reads CASSQGGRRIQYF. The DNA for the CDR3 is TGTGCCAGCAGCCAAGGGGGTCGCCGAATTCAGTACTTC.

The chain recombines TRBV30 with TRBJ1-2; D may be TRBD1 (6 bases). This CDR3 is 13 amino acids long. The germline V gene has CDR1 GTSNPN and CDR2 SVGIG (reference sequence). Trimming cost V 4 bases and J 5 bases, with 14 bases left between them. The CDR3 region has the DNA TGTGCCTGGACCACGACAGGAGCTTATGGCTACACCTTC. This codes for CAWTTTGAYGYTF.

The CDR3 spells CASSFVYGYTF. CDR3 DNA: TGTGCCAGCAGCTTCGTTTATGGCTACACCTTC. V gene TRBV7-2 combines with J gene TRBJ1-2, with unresolved D. Germline values: CDR1 SGHTA, CDR2 FQGNSA. The CDR3 is 11 residues long. V was cut by 3 bases and J by 5 bases, with 4 bases left in between.

This sequence joins TRBV5-1 and TRBJ2-2, with a possible D match to TRBD2 (5 bases). The CDR3 is made up of 17 amino acids. Trimming shortened V by 1 base and J by 1 base, and 14 bases separated the two germline ends. Germline V gene sequence: CDR1 SGHRS, CDR2 YFSETQ. The chain's CDR3 is CASSLFSTMQNTGELFF. CDR3 in DNA: TGCGCCAGCAGCTTGTTTTCGACTATGCAGAACACCGGGGAGCTGTTTTTT.

V usage is TRBV5-4 and J usage is TRBJ1-1; no definite D call. The germline V gene encodes CDR1 SGHNT and CDR2 YYREEE (reference sequence). V lost 0 bases and J lost 0, with 12 bases in between. The CDR3 contains 16 residues. The CDR3 DNA reads as TGTGCCAGCAGCTTGGGGCAAGCTGTCATGAACACTGAAGCTTTCTTT. Its protein is CASSLGQAVMNTEAFF.

This chain joins TRBV19 and TRBJ2-2; no clear D gene. The CDR3 spans 14 residues. Deletions cut 6 bases from V and 5 bases from J, with 13 bases between. Germline CDR1 reads LNHDA; CDR2 reads SQIVND (reference sequence). This chain's CDR3 is CASRRIAETGELFF. In DNA form, the CDR3 reads TGTGCCAGTAGAAGGATAGCAGAAACCGGGGAGCTGTTTTTT.